The rows below give T cell receptor beta chains drawn from one sample of a study of siplizumab effects on memory and regulatory T cells. The protocol was immunoSEQ multiplex PCR, while the TCRdb copy is restricted to in-frame clones and leaves out a portion. The sample includes tens of thousands of clones, roughly 94% of them seen just once. Sequencing was performed on CD8+ T cells sorted from blood. Source of these receptors: a human donor in good health. Both conserved end residues are trimmed from each CDR3. The order of the fields is D gene, J gene, clone size, V gene, CDR3 protein. The D gene is left open where the match is weak. Where a row states a size, it is once, few, many or the class of an expanded clone; other rows omit it.

d_gene: TRBD1
j_gene: TRBJ1-2
abundance: -
v_gene: TRBV9
CDR3aa: ASTLSMTGEYGYT

d_gene: -
j_gene: TRBJ2-7
abundance: -
v_gene: TRBV20-1
CDR3aa: SVGRGGEQY

d_gene: -
j_gene: TRBJ2-1
abundance: -
v_gene: TRBV19
CDR3aa: ASSFRVRNEQF

d_gene: -
j_gene: -
abundance: -
v_gene: TRBV5-8
CDR3aa: ASSLGGLDYEQY

d_gene: TRBD2
j_gene: TRBJ2-7
abundance: -
v_gene: TRBV4-1
CDR3aa: ASSQGPAGSGYEQY

d_gene: -
j_gene: TRBJ2-3
abundance: -
v_gene: TRBV25-1
CDR3aa: ASSDGRHTDTQY

d_gene: TRBD2
j_gene: TRBJ2-3
abundance: -
v_gene: TRBV29-1
CDR3aa: SVSGTSGLRDTQY

d_gene: TRBD2
j_gene: TRBJ2-5
abundance: -
v_gene: TRBV28
CDR3aa: ASSIGIAGQETQY

d_gene: TRBD2
j_gene: TRBJ2-7
abundance: -
v_gene: TRBV7-2
CDR3aa: ASSLGLGESYEQY

d_gene: TRBD1
j_gene: TRBJ2-7
abundance: -
v_gene: TRBV27
CDR3aa: ASSLDRAYEQY

d_gene: -
j_gene: TRBJ2-7
abundance: -
v_gene: TRBV5-6
CDR3aa: ASSWGFGSYEQY

d_gene: -
j_gene: TRBJ2-1
abundance: -
v_gene: TRBV14
CDR3aa: ASSQASRGEQF

d_gene: TRBD2
j_gene: TRBJ2-7
abundance: -
v_gene: TRBV2
CDR3aa: ASSGTSGSSILDEQY

d_gene: TRBD1
j_gene: TRBJ1-3
abundance: once
v_gene: TRBV7-7
CDR3aa: ATMPGTASGNTIY

d_gene: -
j_gene: TRBJ2-1
abundance: -
v_gene: TRBV21-1
CDR3aa: ASSPILLRSSYNEQF

d_gene: TRBD2
j_gene: TRBJ2-1
abundance: -
v_gene: TRBV18
CDR3aa: ASSPSGMGVKEQF

d_gene: -
j_gene: TRBJ2-1
abundance: once
v_gene: TRBV10-3
CDR3aa: AITQRQDNEQF

d_gene: -
j_gene: TRBJ2-7
abundance: -
v_gene: TRBV7-5
CDR3aa: ASLTGTDEQY

d_gene: -
j_gene: TRBJ1-3
abundance: -
v_gene: TRBV5-8
CDR3aa: ASSRGDGHSGNTIY

d_gene: TRBD1
j_gene: TRBJ1-4
abundance: -
v_gene: TRBV28
CDR3aa: ASSLPPRTGFEKLF

d_gene: TRBD2
j_gene: TRBJ2-1
abundance: -
v_gene: TRBV6-4
CDR3aa: ASSPTSGNFYNEQF

d_gene: -
j_gene: TRBJ2-7
abundance: -
v_gene: TRBV5-1
CDR3aa: AILNGGREQY

d_gene: TRBD1
j_gene: TRBJ1-2
abundance: -
v_gene: TRBV28
CDR3aa: ASSLRTGKGDGYT

d_gene: -
j_gene: TRBJ2-7
abundance: -
v_gene: TRBV14
CDR3aa: ASSQLGTYEQY

d_gene: -
j_gene: TRBJ2-1
abundance: once
v_gene: TRBV29-1
CDR3aa: SVEVQGPLQF

d_gene: TRBD2
j_gene: TRBJ2-3
abundance: -
v_gene: TRBV7-6
CDR3aa: ASSLARLAGGPSTDTQY

d_gene: -
j_gene: TRBJ2-5
abundance: -
v_gene: TRBV11-2
CDR3aa: ASSPPGAGVGETQY

d_gene: -
j_gene: TRBJ2-3
abundance: -
v_gene: TRBV27
CDR3aa: ASSFRSTDTQY

d_gene: TRBD2
j_gene: TRBJ2-1
abundance: -
v_gene: TRBV6-5
CDR3aa: ASSTSGRANEQF

d_gene: TRBD2
j_gene: TRBJ2-1
abundance: -
v_gene: TRBV5-6
CDR3aa: ASSLDPLAGGHNEQF

d_gene: -
j_gene: TRBJ1-1
abundance: -
v_gene: TRBV16
CDR3aa: ASSQSLGNTEAF

d_gene: TRBD1
j_gene: TRBJ2-7
abundance: -
v_gene: TRBV9
CDR3aa: ASSAPESSRDRVEQY

d_gene: TRBD2
j_gene: TRBJ2-3
abundance: few
v_gene: TRBV6-5
CDR3aa: ASSRGLSGTDTQY

d_gene: -
j_gene: TRBJ1-1
abundance: -
v_gene: TRBV7-9
CDR3aa: ASTRLGETTEAF

d_gene: TRBD1
j_gene: TRBJ2-5
abundance: few
v_gene: TRBV5-4
CDR3aa: ASSLPGQGYQETQY

d_gene: -
j_gene: TRBJ2-5
abundance: -
v_gene: TRBV29-1
CDR3aa: SVEDHRAQETQY

d_gene: TRBD1
j_gene: TRBJ1-1
abundance: -
v_gene: TRBV2
CDR3aa: ASQYPPGQEAF

d_gene: -
j_gene: TRBJ2-5
abundance: -
v_gene: TRBV2
CDR3aa: ASSGGEETQY

d_gene: -
j_gene: TRBJ1-1
abundance: -
v_gene: TRBV6-1
CDR3aa: ASIPNTEAF

d_gene: -
j_gene: TRBJ2-2
abundance: -
v_gene: TRBV19
CDR3aa: ASSLGLNTGELF

d_gene: -
j_gene: TRBJ2-7
abundance: -
v_gene: TRBV6-5
CDR3aa: ASSYSAGQEQY

d_gene: TRBD2
j_gene: TRBJ2-7
abundance: -
v_gene: TRBV28
CDR3aa: ASSSLAGTYEQY

d_gene: TRBD2
j_gene: TRBJ2-5
abundance: once
v_gene: TRBV4-1
CDR3aa: ASSPRPREGETQY

d_gene: TRBD2
j_gene: TRBJ2-7
abundance: -
v_gene: TRBV29-1
CDR3aa: SVRTSGLEQY

d_gene: -
j_gene: TRBJ2-7
abundance: -
v_gene: TRBV4-1
CDR3aa: ASSQETSSYEQY

d_gene: TRBD1
j_gene: TRBJ2-1
abundance: -
v_gene: TRBV19
CDR3aa: ASSIRDSSYNEQF

d_gene: TRBD1
j_gene: TRBJ1-1
abundance: -
v_gene: TRBV18
CDR3aa: ASSTGAEAF

d_gene: -
j_gene: TRBJ1-1
abundance: -
v_gene: TRBV5-1
CDR3aa: ASSPPVDTEAF

d_gene: TRBD2
j_gene: TRBJ2-7
abundance: -
v_gene: TRBV27
CDR3aa: ASTIPGLAGQYGSYEQY

d_gene: -
j_gene: TRBJ2-7
abundance: -
v_gene: TRBV6-6
CDR3aa: ASSPLDGSSYEQY

d_gene: TRBD2
j_gene: TRBJ2-1
abundance: -
v_gene: TRBV6-1
CDR3aa: ASSEPLSGRDNEQF

d_gene: -
j_gene: TRBJ2-5
abundance: -
v_gene: TRBV7-7
CDR3aa: ASSLFLSGQKATQY

d_gene: TRBD1
j_gene: TRBJ2-7
abundance: -
v_gene: TRBV28
CDR3aa: ASSQDRVWEQY

d_gene: -
j_gene: TRBJ1-4
abundance: -
v_gene: TRBV15
CDR3aa: ATSGEASLKLF

d_gene: -
j_gene: TRBJ2-7
abundance: -
v_gene: TRBV10-1
CDR3aa: ASSPGLYEQY

d_gene: TRBD2
j_gene: TRBJ2-7
abundance: -
v_gene: TRBV28
CDR3aa: ASTSRTSGYEQY

d_gene: -
j_gene: TRBJ2-1
abundance: once
v_gene: TRBV4-1
CDR3aa: ASSPEGPSNEQF

d_gene: -
j_gene: TRBJ2-3
abundance: -
v_gene: TRBV29-1
CDR3aa: SVSGLPTWGRVWTDTQY

d_gene: -
j_gene: TRBJ1-1
abundance: -
v_gene: TRBV13
CDR3aa: ASSLATNMGTEAF